A selection of T cell receptor beta chains follows, all from one sample in a study of cytomegalovirus exposure and HLA in healthy donors. Clones were sequenced by immunoSEQ multiplex PCR, and TCRdb holds only the in-frame ones, with some missing. This table has about 110,000 clones, approximately 83% appearing once. Sample: PBMCs. The source of these receptors is a man aged 35-49 years in good health and CMV-seronegative. Each CDR3 is given with its conserved first and last residue. The order of the fields is CDR3 protein, CDR3 DNA, clone size, D gene, V gene, J gene. The D gene is left open where the match is weak. Clone size appears in some rows only: once, few, many, or a class for an expanded clone.

CDR3aa: CASGRQGFGNEQFF
CDR3nt: TGTGCTAGTGGCCGACAGGGGTTCGGCAATGAGCAGTTCTTC
abundance: -
d_gene: TRBD1
v_gene: TRBV12-5
j_gene: TRBJ2-1

CDR3aa: CASRLGQGSYEQYF
CDR3nt: TGTGCCAGCAGACTCGGACAGGGGTCCTACGAGCAGTACTTC
abundance: -
d_gene: TRBD1
v_gene: TRBV6-5
j_gene: TRBJ2-7

CDR3aa: CASSVVPLTSGGAAQYF
CDR3nt: TGTGCCAGCAGCGTAGTGCCCCTGACTAGCGGGGGGGCCGCCCAGTACTTC
abundance: -
d_gene: TRBD2
v_gene: TRBV9
j_gene: TRBJ2-5

CDR3aa: CASKIGVTSTDTQYF
CDR3nt: TGTGCCAGCAAGATCGGGGTAACTAGCACAGATACGCAGTATTTT
abundance: -
d_gene: -
v_gene: TRBV6-6
j_gene: TRBJ2-3

CDR3aa: CASSSPGNTIYF
CDR3nt: TGTGCCAGCAGCAGCCCTGGAAACACCATATATTTT
abundance: -
d_gene: -
v_gene: TRBV5-6
j_gene: TRBJ1-3

CDR3aa: CASSLRAGEAGANVLTF
CDR3nt: TGTGCCAGTAGCTTGCGGGCAGGGGAAGCTGGGGCCAACGTCCTGACTTTC
abundance: -
d_gene: -
v_gene: TRBV19
j_gene: TRBJ2-6

CDR3aa: CASGLEGEYGYTF
CDR3nt: TGTGCTAGTGGTTTGGAAGGGGAATATGGCTACACCTTC
abundance: once
d_gene: -
v_gene: TRBV12-5
j_gene: TRBJ1-2

CDR3aa: CASSLTGGAYGYTF
CDR3nt: TGTGCCAGCAGCTTAACAGGGGGGGCCTATGGCTACACCTTC
abundance: -
d_gene: TRBD1
v_gene: TRBV7-9
j_gene: TRBJ1-2

CDR3aa: CASIETGTGNSPLHF
CDR3nt: TGTGCCAGCATCGAAACAGGGACAGGGAATTCACCCCTCCACTTT
abundance: -
d_gene: TRBD1
v_gene: TRBV5-6
j_gene: TRBJ1-6

CDR3aa: CASSLGRVNTGELFF
CDR3nt: TGTGCCAGCAGCTTGGGCAGGGTCAACACCGGGGAGCTGTTTTTT
abundance: few
d_gene: -
v_gene: TRBV5-4
j_gene: TRBJ2-2

CDR3aa: CASRAGGNQPQHF
CDR3nt: TGTGCCAGCAGGGCCGGGGGAAATCAGCCCCAGCATTTT
abundance: -
d_gene: -
v_gene: TRBV2
j_gene: TRBJ1-5

CDR3aa: CASSSILDRGANYGYTF
CDR3nt: TGTGCCAGCAGCTCCATCCTGGACAGGGGAGCTAACTATGGCTACACCTTC
abundance: once
d_gene: TRBD1
v_gene: TRBV7-2
j_gene: TRBJ1-2

CDR3aa: CASSRRDRPFYEQYF
CDR3nt: TGTGCCAGCAGCCGCCGGGACAGACCATTCTACGAGCAGTACTTC
abundance: -
d_gene: TRBD1
v_gene: TRBV14
j_gene: TRBJ2-7

CDR3aa: CATSRETGFTGELFF
CDR3nt: TGTGCCACCAGCAGAGAGACAGGGTTCACCGGGGAGCTGTTTTTT
abundance: -
d_gene: TRBD1
v_gene: TRBV15
j_gene: TRBJ2-2

CDR3aa: CASSLGGGALQETQYF
CDR3nt: TGCGCCAGCAGCTTGGGTGGTGGGGCTCTTCAAGAGACCCAGTACTTC
abundance: -
d_gene: -
v_gene: TRBV5-1
j_gene: TRBJ2-5

CDR3aa: CASSPTSDSYNEQFF
CDR3nt: TGTGCCAGCAGCCCCACTAGCGACTCCTACAATGAGCAGTTCTTC
abundance: -
d_gene: TRBD2
v_gene: TRBV5-4
j_gene: TRBJ2-1

CDR3aa: CASRAWGGENTEAFF
CDR3nt: TGTGCCAGCAGAGCATGGGGGGGGGAGAACACTGAAGCTTTCTTT
abundance: -
d_gene: -
v_gene: TRBV6-5
j_gene: TRBJ1-1

CDR3aa: CAWTGGFNEQYF
CDR3nt: TGTGCCTGGACAGGGGGCTTCAACGAGCAGTACTTC
abundance: -
d_gene: TRBD1
v_gene: TRBV30
j_gene: TRBJ2-7

CDR3aa: CASSFGPRSGTGPSTDTQYF
CDR3nt: TGCGCCAGCAGCTTCGGGCCCCGATCGGGGACAGGGCCTAGCACAGATACGCAGTATTTT
abundance: -
d_gene: TRBD1
v_gene: TRBV5-1
j_gene: TRBJ2-3

CDR3aa: CASSKTGGTEAFF
CDR3nt: TGTGCCAGCAGTAAAACAGGGGGCACTGAAGCTTTCTTT
abundance: -
d_gene: TRBD1
v_gene: TRBV6-5
j_gene: TRBJ1-1

CDR3aa: CASSPPGAEQYF
CDR3nt: TGTGCCAGCTCCCCCCCAGGGGCCGAGCAGTACTTC
abundance: -
d_gene: -
v_gene: TRBV7-9
j_gene: TRBJ2-7

CDR3aa: CASSLVAGGGYTF
CDR3nt: TGCGCCAGCAGCTTGGTAGCAGGGGGAGGCTACACCTTC
abundance: few
d_gene: TRBD1
v_gene: TRBV5-1
j_gene: TRBJ1-2

CDR3aa: CASSYTGSPLHF
CDR3nt: TGTGCCAGCAGTTACACAGGGTCCCCCCTCCACTTT
abundance: -
d_gene: -
v_gene: TRBV6-5
j_gene: TRBJ1-6

CDR3aa: CASSLGPPTNEKLFF
CDR3nt: TGTGCCAGCAGCTTGGGGCCGCCGACTAATGAAAAACTGTTTTTT
abundance: -
d_gene: -
v_gene: TRBV5-4
j_gene: TRBJ1-4

CDR3aa: CASSPWTGNYGYTF
CDR3nt: TGTGCCAGCAGTCCCTGGACAGGGAACTATGGCTACACCTTC
abundance: -
d_gene: TRBD1
v_gene: TRBV6-5
j_gene: TRBJ1-2

CDR3aa: CASSAMPAGSYEQYF
CDR3nt: TGTGCCAGCAGTGCAATGCCTGCAGGCTCCTACGAGCAGTACTTC
abundance: -
d_gene: -
v_gene: TRBV2
j_gene: TRBJ2-7

CDR3aa: CASNTWGPDTQYF
CDR3nt: TGTGCCAGCAACACCTGGGGGCCAGATACGCAGTATTTT
abundance: -
d_gene: -
v_gene: TRBV2
j_gene: TRBJ2-3

CDR3aa: CASSPRTGGKSEKLFF
CDR3nt: TGTGCCAGCAGCCCACGAACAGGGGGCAAGAGTGAAAAACTGTTTTTT
abundance: -
d_gene: TRBD1
v_gene: TRBV7-2
j_gene: TRBJ1-4

CDR3aa: CSVASGTAVYGYTF
CDR3nt: TGCAGCGTTGCTAGTGGGACAGCGGTCTATGGCTACACCTTC
abundance: -
d_gene: TRBD1
v_gene: TRBV29-1
j_gene: TRBJ1-2

CDR3aa: CASSLPGVDTQYF
CDR3nt: TGTGCCAGCAGCTTACCGGGGGTAGATACGCAGTATTTT
abundance: -
d_gene: -
v_gene: TRBV5-4
j_gene: TRBJ2-3

CDR3aa: CASSPPMGGTEAFF
CDR3nt: TGTGCCAGCAGTCCCCCAATGGGGGGCACTGAAGCTTTCTTT
abundance: -
d_gene: -
v_gene: TRBV27
j_gene: TRBJ1-1

CDR3aa: CASSSRTGNYGYTF
CDR3nt: TGTGCCAGCAGCTCTCGGACAGGGAACTATGGCTACACCTTC
abundance: -
d_gene: TRBD1
v_gene: TRBV9
j_gene: TRBJ1-2

CDR3aa: CASSFSGTGNQPQHF
CDR3nt: TGTGCCAGCAGCTTTTCCGGGACAGGGAATCAGCCCCAGCATTTT
abundance: -
d_gene: TRBD1
v_gene: TRBV7-8
j_gene: TRBJ1-5

CDR3aa: CASSLGGGSYNEQFF
CDR3nt: TGTGCCAGCAGCTTAGGAGGGGGTTCCTACAATGAGCAGTTCTTC
abundance: -
d_gene: -
v_gene: TRBV11-3
j_gene: TRBJ2-1

CDR3aa: CASSFGTGGTGELFF
CDR3nt: TGTGCCAGCAGTTTTGGGACAGGGGGCACCGGGGAGCTGTTTTTT
abundance: -
d_gene: TRBD1
v_gene: TRBV28
j_gene: TRBJ2-2

CDR3aa: CASSIPGQGGNQPQHF
CDR3nt: TGTGCCAGTAGTATTCCGGGACAGGGAGGCAATCAGCCCCAGCATTTT
abundance: few
d_gene: TRBD1
v_gene: TRBV19
j_gene: TRBJ1-5

CDR3aa: CASSPTGTVNTEAFF
CDR3nt: TGTGCCAGCTCCCCGACGGGAACTGTGAACACTGAAGCTTTCTTT
abundance: -
d_gene: -
v_gene: TRBV27
j_gene: TRBJ1-1

CDR3aa: CSVLEGVGGYTF
CDR3nt: TGCAGCGTCCTGGAGGGTGTAGGTGGCTACACCTTC
abundance: -
d_gene: -
v_gene: TRBV29-1
j_gene: TRBJ1-2

CDR3aa: CASSTIERVGDTQYF
CDR3nt: TGTGCCAGTAGTACCATCGAGAGGGTAGGAGATACGCAGTATTTT
abundance: -
d_gene: -
v_gene: TRBV19
j_gene: TRBJ2-3

CDR3aa: CASSHMGQGTYGYTF
CDR3nt: TGCGCCAGCAGCCACATGGGACAGGGGACCTATGGCTACACCTTC
abundance: -
d_gene: TRBD1
v_gene: TRBV4-1
j_gene: TRBJ1-2

CDR3aa: CASSGKVSGGYGYTF
CDR3nt: TGTGCCAGCAGCGGAAAGGTTTCGGGGGGATATGGCTACACCTTC
abundance: -
d_gene: -
v_gene: TRBV9
j_gene: TRBJ1-2